These 14 T cell receptor beta chains share one sample of origin, sequenced in a study of cytomegalovirus exposure and HLA in healthy donors. The PCR was carried out with 60 Vbeta primers and 13 Jbeta primers. Sequencing used immunoSEQ multiplex PCR; TCRdb keeps in-frame clones, though not all of them. The profile shows some 170,000 clones, 71% of them singletons. Sequencing was done on a sample of PBMCs. These receptors were taken from a woman aged 25-40 years in good health and CMV-seronegative.

This clone was recorded only once. Here the CDR3 DNA reads TGTGCCAGCAGTCCCCAGAGAGGATCCGGAAACACCATATATTTT. It encodes CASSPQRGSGNTIYF. The chain combines TRBV7-9 with TRBJ1-3; D is undetermined. The germline V and J ends were trimmed by 6 bases and 4 bases, with 16 bases remaining between them. The CDR3 runs 15 residues. Looked up from germline, CDR1 is SEHNR and CDR2 is FQNEAQ (reference sequence).

The rearrangement uses TRBV27 and TRBJ2-1; no clear D. Germline assignment: CDR1 MNHEY and CDR2 SMNVEV (reference sequence). V shed 4 bases and J shed 0 bases, with 22 bases lying between them. The CDR3 length is 19 residues. DNA of the CDR3: TGTGCCAGCAGTTCTCTAGGCCTCCTCTTCCTTAGCTCCTACAATGAGCAGTTCTTC. Translating it yields CASSSLGLLFLSSYNEQFF.

The CDR3 region has the DNA TGTGCCAGCAGTCGCCCTAGCGATTACACAGATACGCAGTATTTT. This encodes CASSRPSDYTDTQYF. The chain joins TRBV28 to TRBJ2-3; TRBD2 might be the D (6 bases). This CDR3 contains 15 residues. CDR1 MDHEN and CDR2 SYDVKM come from the germline V gene. V was cut by 5 bases and J by 2 bases, with 14 bases left in between.

The chain uses TRBV28 and TRBJ2-7; 8 bases agree with TRBD1. CDR1 is MDHEN and CDR2 is SYDVKM in the germline V gene. The CDR3 spans 13 residues. J was trimmed by 7 bases and V by 6 bases; bases with no gene match: 8. The DNA of the CDR3 is TGTGCCAGCAGACCCCCCACAGGGGGAGAGCAGTACTTC. The encoded protein is CASRPPTGGEQYF. Together with reference TRBV28 and TRBJ2-7, the CDR3 gives the full variable domain: DVKVTQSSRYLVKRTGEKVFLECVQDMDHENMFWYRQDPGLGLRLIYFSYDVKMKEKGDIPEGYSVSREKKERFSLILESASTNQTSMYLCASRPPTGGEQYFGPGTRLTVT.

This clone was seen just once. This chain joins TRBV28 and TRBJ2-2; 9 positions agree with TRBD1. The germline gives CDR1 MDHEN, CDR2 SYDVKM. This CDR3 is built from 17 residues. V was pared by 6 bases and J by 4 bases, with 12 bases of the junction left unmatched. The CDR3 coding sequence is TGTGCCAGCAGGTACTCCCCGGGACAGGGCCCCACCGGGGAGCTGTTTTTT. It translates to CASRYSPGQGPTGELFF.

V and J are TRBV7-9 and TRBJ1-2; 9 bases map to TRBD1. V lost 5 bases, J lost 6 bases, and 4 bases stayed unmatched. This CDR3 comprises 13 residues. Looked up from germline, CDR1 is SEHNR and CDR2 is FQNEAQ (reference sequence). The CDR3: CASSLRTGDGYTF. Here the CDR3 DNA reads TGTGCCAGCAGCCTCAGGACAGGGGATGGCTACACCTTC.

The chain combines TRBV29-1 with TRBJ2-3, with 7 bases matching TRBD2. The CDR3 extends over 15 amino acids. With 3 bases clipped from V and 2 bases from J, the junction kept 8 bases outside the gene matches. Per the germline V gene, CDR1 is SQVTM and CDR2 is ANQGSEA. The CDR3 sequence is CSVDIGGGFTDTQYF. The CDR3 DNA is TGCAGCGTTGATATTGGGGGAGGGTTCACAGATACGCAGTATTTT.

This chain uses TRBV4-3 with TRBJ2-1, with 7 bases aligning to TRBD2. With 4 bases clipped from V and 7 bases from J, the junction kept 13 bases outside the gene matches. Germline V gene data show CDR1 as LGHNA and CDR2 as YSLEER. This CDR3 is 16 amino acids long. The CDR3, as DNA: TGCGCCAGCAGCCTCCTTACCCAGCGGGGATCAAATGAGCAGTTCTTC. The encoded protein is CASSLLTQRGSNEQFF.

The chain has TRBV6-5 and TRBJ2-5; 9 bases align to TRBD1. CDR1 is MNHEY and CDR2 is SVGAGI in the germline V gene. The CDR3 loop spans 14 amino acids. With V trimmed by 6 bases and J by 5 bases, 7 bases remained unmatched. CDR3 in amino acids: CASRAGQGRETQYF. Here the CDR3 DNA reads TGTGCCAGCAGAGCGGGACAGGGTCGGGAGACCCAGTACTTC.

The chain uses TRBV7-9 and TRBJ1-1; 7 bases map to TRBD1. Trimming took 5 bases from V and 1 from J; bases not matched to a gene: 7. There are 15 residues in the CDR3. The germline V gene encodes CDR1 SEHNR and CDR2 FQNEAQ (reference sequence). The CDR3 DNA follows: TGTGCCAGCAGCACCGCACAGGGGAAGAACACTGAAGCTTTCTTT. Translating it yields CASSTAQGKNTEAFF.

The V call is TRBV28, the J call TRBJ2-2, with 10 bases identical to TRBD2. The CDR3 consists of 17 residues. With V trimmed by 5 bases and J by 4 bases, 10 bases remained unmatched. Germline loops: CDR1 MDHEN, CDR2 SYDVKM. DNA of the CDR3: TGTGCCAGCAGTGTACTCTTACTAGCGGGGTCCACCGGGGAGCTGTTTTTT. Residues: CASSVLLLAGSTGELFF.

This clone has a handful of counts. The rearrangement links TRBV27 to TRBJ2-3; TRBD2 agrees at 8 bases. J gave up 5 bases and V 3 bases, and 7 bases lay outside the gene matches. Germline lookup yields CDR1 MNHEY and CDR2 SMNVEV (reference sequence). The CDR3 has 15 residues. CDR3 in amino acids: CASSFPGGPLDTQYF. CDR3 bases: TGTGCCAGCAGTTTCCCGGGAGGGCCATTAGATACGCAGTATTTT.

This rearrangement joins TRBV7-9 to TRBJ2-5; 11 bases are shared with TRBD2. This CDR3 spans 14 amino acids. Germline values: CDR1 SEHNR, CDR2 FQNEAQ (reference sequence). J gave up 5 bases and V 5 bases, and 4 bases lay outside the gene matches. DNA for the CDR3: TGTGCCAGCAGCATTAGCGGGGGGGACGAGACCCAGTACTTC. It codes for CASSISGGDETQYF.

CDR3 sequence: CASSIIRLQGNIQYF. In nucleotides, the CDR3 is TGTGCCAGTAGTATAATTCGTTTACAGGGAAACATTCAGTACTTC. The chain has TRBV19 and TRBJ2-4; possibly TRBD1 for D (6 bases). Germline V CDR1 and CDR2: LNHDA, SQIVND (reference sequence). With 2 bases removed from V and 6 bases from J, the gap between germline ends came to 14 bases. CDR3 length equals 15 residues. Supplemented by reference TRBV19 and TRBJ2-4, the full variable domain reads DGGITQSPKYLFRKEGQNVTLSCEQNLNHDAMYWYRQDPGQGLRLIYYSQIVNDFQKGDIAEGYSVSREKKESFPLTVTSAQKNPTAFYLCASSIIRLQGNIQYFGAGTRLSVL.